This T cell receptor beta chain was profiled in a study of CD8 T cells in ankylosing spondylitis. The V gene end was trimmed by 5 bases and the J gene end by 11 bases; junction bases not matched to a gene: 12. The CDR3 length is 14 residues. Germline V gene lookup returns CDR1 SGHTA and CDR2 FQGNSA. Libraries for TCR beta were made by quantitative 5'-RACE with molecular barcodes. From the 5' RACE reads, TCRdb called clonotypes with MiXCR, one entry per CDR3 protein. The sample has about 450,000 distinct CDR3 sequences; roughly a quarter are singletons. Study-wide findings and caveats: There was reportedly significant enrichment of clones that were disease-linked in matched ankylosing spondylitis synovial fluid. It appeared that ankylosing spondylitis blood was characterized by a TCR beta motif of 8 or 9 highly homologous variants. Disease-linked clones proved CD8+ and comparatively uncommon in peripheral blood.

Turning to this clonotype: Antigen: not known.

Sequences were obtained from blood, either unsorted or a sorted T cell fraction (not recorded which). The chain combines TRBV7-2 with TRBJ2-4, with TRBD1 identical over 7 bases. The receptor comes from a male donor with ankylosing spondylitis. The CDR3 DNA reads TGTGCCAGCAGCCCCGGGCCGACAGGGCTCGTTCAGTACTTC. Translated, it gives CASSPGPTGLVQYF.